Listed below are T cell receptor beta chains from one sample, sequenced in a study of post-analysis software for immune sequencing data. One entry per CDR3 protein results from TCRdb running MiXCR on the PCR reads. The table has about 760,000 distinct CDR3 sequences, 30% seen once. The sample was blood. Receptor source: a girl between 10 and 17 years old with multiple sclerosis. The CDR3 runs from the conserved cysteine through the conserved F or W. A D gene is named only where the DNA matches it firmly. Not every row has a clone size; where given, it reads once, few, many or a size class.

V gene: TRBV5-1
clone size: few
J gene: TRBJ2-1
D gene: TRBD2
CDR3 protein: CASSLARGLAGAYNEQFF
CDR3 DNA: TGCGCCAGCAGCTTGGCCCGGGGACTAGCGGGAGCCTACAATGAGCAGTTCTTC

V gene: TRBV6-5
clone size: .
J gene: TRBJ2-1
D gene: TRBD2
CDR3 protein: CASSRLASEQFF
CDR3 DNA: TGTGCCAGCAGCCGACTAGCGAGTGAGCAGTTCTTC

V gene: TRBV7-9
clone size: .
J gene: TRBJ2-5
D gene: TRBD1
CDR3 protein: CASSPRTGTEETQYF
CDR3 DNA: TGTGCCAGCAGCCCAAGGACAGGGACCGAAGAGACCCAGTACTTC

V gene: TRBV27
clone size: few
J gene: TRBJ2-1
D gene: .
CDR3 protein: CASSSSSRGIYNEQFF
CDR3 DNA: TGCGCCAGCAGTTCATCCAGTAGGGGAATTTACAATGAGCAGTTCTTC

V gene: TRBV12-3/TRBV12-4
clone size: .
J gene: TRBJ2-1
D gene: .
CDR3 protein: CASSLLAGSLGTYNEQFF
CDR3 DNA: TGTGCCAGCAGTTTACTTGCGGGGAGCCTCGGGACCTACAATGAGCAGTTCTTC

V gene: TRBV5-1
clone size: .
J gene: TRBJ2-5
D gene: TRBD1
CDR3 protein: CASSILNPTGGTTETQYF
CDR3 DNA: TGCGCCAGCAGCATACTAAACCCTACAGGGGGGACGACAGAGACCCAGTACTTC

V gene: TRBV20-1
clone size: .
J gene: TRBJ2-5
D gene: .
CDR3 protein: CSARGALKRQETQYF
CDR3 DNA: TGCAGTGCTAGGGGGGCCCTTAAACGCCAAGAGACCCAGTACTTC

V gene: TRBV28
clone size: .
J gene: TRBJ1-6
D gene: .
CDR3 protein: CASSLTEGSGNSPLHF
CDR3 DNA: TGTGCCAGCAGCCTAACCGAGGGATCTGGAAATTCACCCCTCCACTTT

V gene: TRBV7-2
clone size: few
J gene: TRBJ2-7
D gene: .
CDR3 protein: CASSLVGGSHEQYF
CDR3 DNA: TGTGCCAGCAGCTTAGTTGGAGGGAGCCACGAGCAGTACTTC

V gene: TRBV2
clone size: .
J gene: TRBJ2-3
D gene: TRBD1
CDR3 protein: CASSPLDREADTQYF
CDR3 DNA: TGTGCCAGCAGCCCCCTGGACAGGGAAGCAGATACGCAGTATTTT